The 28 T cell receptor beta chains presented below share a single source sample, sequenced in a study of B cell selection in AIRE deficiency. The regulatory T cell sort gate was CD4+CD25hiCD127low/negative. Clones were read by immunoSEQ multiplex PCR, and TCRdb kept only the in-frame ones, dropping some. The sample has about 22,000 clones; 80% to 95% are singletons. The sequenced sample was CD4+CD25+ Tregs sorted from PBMCs. The receptors shown here come from a human donor in good health.

In DNA form, the CDR3 reads TGTGCCAGCAGTGAGAGAGGACAGGGAATCACCGGGGAGCTGTTTTTT. Translated: CASSERGQGITGELFF. V is TRBV6-1 and J is TRBJ2-2, with 8 bases identical to TRBD1. CDR1 is MNHNS, CDR2 SASEGT, per germline. This CDR3 is built from 16 residues. The junction had 7 bases not matched to a gene; V was cut back by 3 bases and J by 4 bases.

The CDR3 reads CASSPNLGGQPQHF. In DNA, the CDR3 is TGTGCCAGCAGCCCAAACTTAGGAGGGCAGCCCCAGCATTTT. The chain joins TRBV14 to TRBJ1-5; D is ambiguous. The germline V and J ends were trimmed by 4 bases and 7 bases, with 14 bases remaining between them. The CDR3 has 14 amino acids. Germline V gene data show CDR1 as SGHDN and CDR2 as FVKESK.

The chain links TRBV19 to TRBJ1-1, with 8 bases that match TRBD1. The CDR3 contains 14 residues. The V segment lost 5 bases and the J segment 4 bases; nucleotides outside the gene matches: 6. Per germline, CDR1 LNHDA and CDR2 SQIVND (reference sequence). CDR3 coding DNA: TGTGCCAGTAGTGTCGACAGGGGTGTCACTGAAGCTTTCTTT. Residues: CASSVDRGVTEAFF.

This sequence joins TRBV18 and TRBJ2-2; tentatively, D is TRBD1 (6 bases). The V end lost 3 bases, the J end lost 7 bases, and 15 bases lay between the germline ends. The CDR3 covers 15 residues. Looked up from germline, CDR1 is KGHSH and CDR2 is LQKENI. For the CDR3, the DNA is TGTGCCAGCTCACCGGTGGCCTGGGGGCGCGGGGAGCTGTTTTTT. It codes for CASSPVAWGRGELFF.

On this clone: The sample carries other DNA sequences with the same CDR3. This chain joins TRBV5-4 and TRBJ2-7, with D possibly matching TRBD1 (6 bases). CDR1 and CDR2 (germline): SGHNT, YYREEE (reference sequence). Between the trimmed V and J ends, which lost 4 bases and 5 bases, there was a span of 13 bases. The CDR3 length is 13 residues. The CDR3 nucleotides read TGTGCCAGCAGCGGGCAAAACAGGGACGAGCAGTACTTC. It yields the protein CASSGQNRDEQYF.

V and J are TRBV7-2 and TRBJ1-1; unclear D gene. V dropped 1 base and J dropped 10 bases, with 7 bases sitting between them. The CDR3 totals 11 residues. Germline CDR1 reads SGHTA; CDR2 reads FQGNSA. The CDR3 coding sequence is TGTGCCAGCAGCTTAGGGTTTGCAGCTTTCTTT. Amino acid sequence: CASSLGFAAFF.

In nucleotides, the CDR3 is TGTGCTAGTGACAGGGACAATTCAGGGACCCAGTACTTC. Residues: CASDRDNSGTQYF. This sequence joins TRBV12-5 and TRBJ2-5, with D perhaps TRBD1 (6 bases). This CDR3 spans 13 amino acids. Germline V CDR1 and CDR2: LGHNT, FRNRAP. Trimming cost V 7 bases and J 7 bases, with 16 bases left between them.

This chain connects TRBV7-9 to TRBJ2-3, with D maybe TRBD2 (6 bases). The CDR3 consists of 17 residues. V was shortened by 5 bases and J by 6 bases, with 24 bases between the two germline ends. The germline V gene encodes CDR1 SEHNR and CDR2 FQNEAQ (reference sequence). CDR3 DNA sequence: TGTGCCAGCAGCGGGACTCTCCCCGGGCTAGGCCCGGATACGCAGTATTTT. Amino acid sequence: CASSGTLPGLGPDTQYF.

This clone was counted only a few times. The chain links TRBV18 to TRBJ2-7, with a weak D call TRBD2 (6 bases). Germline-derived CDR1 and CDR2 are KGHSH and LQKENI. V was clipped by 1 base and J by 4 bases, with 14 bases between them. The CDR3 spans 15 residues. The CDR3 region is CASSPLAAASYEQYF. The CDR3 DNA reads TGTGCCAGCTCACCACTAGCGGCAGCTTCGTACGAGCAGTACTTC.

The chain uses TRBV5-6 and TRBJ1-5, with TRBD1 as a possible D gene (6 bases). This CDR3 region has 14 residues. Deletions cut 4 bases from V and 5 bases from J, with 13 bases between. Germline values: CDR1 SGHDT, CDR2 YYEEEE. CDR3 residues: CASSTQGLDQPQHF. CDR3 bases: TGTGCCAGCAGCACACAGGGATTGGATCAGCCCCAGCATTTT.

A single count supports this clone. This rearrangement joins TRBV28 to TRBJ1-2; TRBD1 agrees at 7 bases. Looked up from germline, CDR1 is MDHEN and CDR2 is SYDVKM. The CDR3 is 12 residues long. V lost 6 bases and J lost 3; bases outside the gene matches: 1. The CDR3 sequence: CASRTGDYGYTF. The CDR3 DNA reads as TGTGCCAGCAGAACAGGGGACTATGGCTACACCTTC.

The J gene is TRBJ2-6, the V gene TRBV18; 9 bases align to TRBD1. Unmatched junction bases numbered 5, after V lost 1 base and J lost 4 bases. CDR1 KGHSH and CDR2 LQKENI come from the germline V gene. The CDR3 sequence is 17 residues long. This chain's CDR3 is CASSPRYRGPGANVLTF. The DNA of the CDR3 is TGTGCCAGCTCACCACGGTACAGGGGGCCAGGGGCCAACGTCCTGACTTTC.

V and J are TRBV20-1 and TRBJ2-3; 7 nucleotides align to TRBD2. Trimming removed 8 bases from V and 4 bases from J; junction bases left unmatched: 3. CDR1 DFQATT and CDR2 SNEGSKA come from the germline V gene (reference sequence). The CDR3 length is 11 residues. CDR3: CSSGISDTQYF. CDR3 coding DNA: TGCAGTAGCGGGATTTCAGATACGCAGTATTTT.

The chain joins TRBV2 to TRBJ1-2; the D gene is possibly TRBD1 (5 bases). The V gene lost 7 bases and the J gene lost 0 bases, with 15 bases spanning the gap. The CDR3 spans 15 residues. Per the germline V gene, CDR1 is SNHLY and CDR2 is FYNNEI. The CDR3 protein is CASNPRVLANYGYTF. CDR3 nucleotides: TGTGCCAGCAATCCCAGGGTGTTAGCTAACTATGGCTACACCTTC. Together with reference TRBV2 and TRBJ1-2, the CDR3 gives the full variable domain: EPEVTQTPSHQVTQMGQEVILRCVPISNHLYFYWYRQILGQKVEFLVSFYNNEISEKSEIFDDQFSVERPDGSNFTLKIRSTKLEDSAMYFCASNPRVLANYGYTFGSGTRLTVV.

About this clone: This same CDR3 is encoded by further DNA sequences in the sample. The rearrangement links TRBV14 to TRBJ2-7, with D maybe TRBD2 (6 bases). V dropped 1 base and J dropped 4 bases, with 8 bases sitting between them. The CDR3 length is 13 residues. Germline lookup yields CDR1 SGHDN and CDR2 FVKESK. The CDR3 bases are TGTGCCAGCAGCCAAGCGGGAGCGTACGAGCAGTACTTC. Translated: CASSQAGAYEQYF.

The J gene is TRBJ1-4, the V gene TRBV28; a weak D match, TRBD1 (6 bases). Trimming shortened V by 4 bases and J by 0 bases, and 12 bases separated the two germline ends. Germline V CDR1 and CDR2: MDHEN, SYDVKM. The CDR3 has 16 amino acids. CDR3 loop: CASSSGAYPTNEKLFF. Here the CDR3 DNA reads TGTGCCAGCAGTTCAGGGGCGTACCCAACTAATGAAAAACTGTTTTTT.

The gene calls are TRBV5-4 and TRBJ1-4; 7 bases map to TRBD1. This CDR3 contains 16 residues. Losses at the gene ends were 4 bases for V and 3 bases for J; bases not matched to a gene: 9. Germline loops: CDR1 SGHNT, CDR2 YYREEE (reference sequence). This CDR3 reads CASSSGTGAANEKLFF. The CDR3 bases are TGTGCCAGCAGCAGCGGAACAGGGGCGGCTAATGAAAAACTGTTTTTT.

The CDR3 sequence is CASSQGPGAPDTQYF. The CDR3 nucleotides read TGCGCCAGCAGCCAAGGCCCGGGGGCCCCAGATACGCAGTATTTT. The V gene is TRBV4-1, the J gene TRBJ2-3; D could derive from TRBD1 or TRBD2 (6 bases each). Per germline, CDR1 MGHRA and CDR2 YSYEKL. With 1 base removed from V and 4 bases from J, the gap between germline ends came to 12 bases. This CDR3 is 15 amino acids long.

The chain carries TRBV7-9 and TRBJ2-7; D is unresolved. CDR3 length: 13 amino acids. Trimming stripped 5 bases from V and 2 bases from J, with 10 bases between. Per the germline V gene, CDR1 is SEHNR and CDR2 is FQNEAQ (reference sequence). CDR3 bases: TGTGCCAGCAGCGCGCCCAACGCCTACGAGCAGTACTTC. Translation: CASSAPNAYEQYF.

The rearrangement uses TRBV5-1 and TRBJ1-4, with TRBD1 matching over 7 bases. Trimming cost V 1 base and J 8 bases; bases outside gene matches: 5. Germline CDR1 reads SGHRS; CDR2 reads YFSETQ. The CDR3 totals 14 residues. In nucleotides, the CDR3 is TGCGCCAGCAGCTTGTACCAGGGGGAAGAAAAACTGTTTTTT. It is translated as CASSLYQGEEKLFF. Full variable domain (outside the CDR3, taken from reference TRBV5-1 and TRBJ1-4): KAGVTQTPRYLIKTRGQQVTLSCSPISGHRSVSWYQQTPGQGLQFLFEYFSETQRNKGNFPGRFSGRQFSNSRSEMNVSTLELGDSALYLCASSLYQGEEKLFFGSGTQLSVL.

In DNA, the CDR3 is TGCGCCAGCAGCTTGGTGTCCCGGGACAGCCGCTACGAGCAGTACTTC. Translated: CASSLVSRDSRYEQYF. V and J are TRBV5-1 and TRBJ2-7; 7 nucleotides agree with TRBD1. V shed 0 bases and J 3 bases; nucleotides not matched to a gene: 9. CDR1 and CDR2 (germline): SGHRS, YFSETQ. The CDR3 is 16 residues long.

V usage is TRBV5-1 and J usage is TRBJ2-1; the match to TRBD2 covers 8 bases. CDR1 and CDR2 (germline): SGHRS, YFSETQ. The CDR3 is 15 amino acids. The V and J ends lost 4 bases and 5 bases, in that order; junction bases with no gene match: 8. Here the CDR3 DNA reads TGCGCCAGCAGCCTAAGCGGGAGAAGAGACAATGAGCAGTTCTTC. The encoded protein is CASSLSGRRDNEQFF.

This clone was seen a single time. V gene TRBV6-5 combines with J gene TRBJ2-1, with a tentative D call TRBD2 (5 bases). Germline-derived CDR1 and CDR2 are MNHEY and SVGAGI. The CDR3 consists of 15 residues. V gave up 6 bases and J gave up 10 bases, with 22 bases separating them. The CDR3 sequence: CASRRRNIQTNEQFF. The CDR3 nucleotides read TGTGCCAGCAGAAGGAGGAATATACAAACTAACGAGCAGTTCTTC.

The chain employs TRBV25-1 and TRBJ2-3, with D uncertain. Germline CDR1 and CDR2: MGHDK and SYGVNS. The CDR3 is 12 amino acids. Trimming stripped 2 bases from V and 5 bases from J, with 5 bases between. In DNA form, the CDR3 reads TGTGCCAGCAGTGAACCCTTAGATACGCAGTATTTT. Its protein is CASSEPLDTQYF.

The chain joins TRBV19 to TRBJ2-7, with a weak D call TRBD1 (6 bases). The CDR3 runs 14 residues. Germline V lookup: CDR1 LNHDA, CDR2 SQIVND (reference sequence). Trimming shortened V by 5 bases and J by 7 bases, and 18 bases separated the two germline ends. In nucleotides, the CDR3 is TGTGCCAGTAGTCCCTCCCTCAGGGGTCTTGAGCAGTACTTC. Its protein product is CASSPSLRGLEQYF.

The V gene is TRBV10-3, the J gene TRBJ1-1, with D tentatively TRBD1 (6 bases). The CDR3 consists of 16 residues. The V end was cut by 0 bases, the J end by 2 bases, with 13 bases between. The germline gives CDR1 ENHRY, CDR2 SYGVKD. The DNA of the CDR3 is TGTGCCATCAGTGAGTCCCGGACAGATTTTAACACTGAAGCTTTCTTT. It translates to CAISESRTDFNTEAFF.

The chain's CDR3 is CASSLNSQFTLLHF. The CDR3 nucleotides read TGTGCCAGCAGCTTAAACAGTCAATTCACCCTCCTCCACTTT. This chain uses TRBV7-9 with TRBJ1-6; D gene uncertain. CDR3 size: 14 residues. V lost 2 bases to trimming and J lost 15 bases, with 17 bases between them. CDR1 and CDR2 from the germline V gene are SEHNR and FQNEAQ (reference sequence).

This chain uses TRBV5-1 with TRBJ1-2, with 8 bases aligning to TRBD1. After removal of 7 bases from V and 3 bases from J, the junction contained 14 bases not matched to a gene. CDR3 length: 16 residues. Germline V gives CDR1 SGHRS, CDR2 YFSETQ. CDR3 region: CASGLPPGGTHYGYTF. The CDR3 nucleotides read TGCGCCAGCGGACTACCCCCAGGGGGCACGCACTATGGCTACACCTTC.